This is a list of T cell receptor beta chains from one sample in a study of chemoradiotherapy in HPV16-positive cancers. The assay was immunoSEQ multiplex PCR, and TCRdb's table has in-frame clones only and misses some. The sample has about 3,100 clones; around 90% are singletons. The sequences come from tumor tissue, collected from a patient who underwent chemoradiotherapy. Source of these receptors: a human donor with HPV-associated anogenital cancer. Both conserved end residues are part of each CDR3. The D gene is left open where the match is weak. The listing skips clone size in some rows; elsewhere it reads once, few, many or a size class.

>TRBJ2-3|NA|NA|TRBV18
TGTGCCAGCTCTCACGGGCGAGATACGCAGTATTTT
CASSHGRDTQYF
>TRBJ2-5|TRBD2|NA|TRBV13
TGTGCCAGCAGCTTGAAACGACTAGCGGAATCACAAGAGACCCAGTACTTC
CASSLKRLAESQETQYF
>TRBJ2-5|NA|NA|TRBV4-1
TGCGCCAGCAGCCAAGATAATCCAGGGGGGTACCAAGAGACCCAGTACTTC
CASSQDNPGGYQETQYF
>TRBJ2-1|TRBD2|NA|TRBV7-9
TGTGCCAGCAGCTTAGTTTCTAGCGGGAACAATGAGCAGTTCTTC
CASSLVSSGNNEQFF
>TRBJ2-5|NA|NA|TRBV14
TGTGCCAGCAGCCAAGATCCGCGTATTGTGGGGGAAGAGACCCAGTACTTC
CASSQDPRIVGEETQYF
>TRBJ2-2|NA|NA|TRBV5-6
TGTGCCAGCAGCCAGGGTTGGGTCACCGGGGAGCTGTTTTTT
CASSQGWVTGELFF
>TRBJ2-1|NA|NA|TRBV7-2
TGTGCCAGCGACGAACAGGGCGGTGAGCAGTTCTTC
CASDEQGGEQFF
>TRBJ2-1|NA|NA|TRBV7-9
TGTGCCAGCAGCTCGCAAGAGCAGTTCTTC
CASSSQEQFF
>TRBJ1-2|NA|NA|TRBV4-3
TGCGCCAGCAGCCAAGGTACTCAGGCTAACTATGGCTACACCTTC
CASSQGTQANYGYTF
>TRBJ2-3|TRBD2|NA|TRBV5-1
TGCGCCAGCAGCTCCTCTAGCGGGGGTAGCACAGATACGCAGTATTTT
CASSSSSGGSTDTQYF
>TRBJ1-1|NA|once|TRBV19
TGTGCCAGTAGTACCACAGTGAACACTGAAGCTTTCTTT
CASSTTVNTEAFF
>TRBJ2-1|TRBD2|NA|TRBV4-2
TGTGCCAGCAGCCAAGTGAGTGGAGCGGGGGGGTACAATGAGCAGTTCTTC
CASSQVSGAGGYNEQFF
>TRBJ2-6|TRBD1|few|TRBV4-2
TGTGCCAGCAGCCAACCGGGACAGTCCGGGGCCAACGTCCTGACTTTC
CASSQPGQSGANVLTF
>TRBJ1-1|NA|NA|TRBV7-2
TGTGCCAGCAGCTTATCTGACACTGAAGCTTTCTTT
CASSLSDTEAFF
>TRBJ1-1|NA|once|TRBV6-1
TGTGCCAGCAGCTCGGGGGAGGGGACGGGAGAAGCTTTCTTT
CASSSGEGTGEAFF
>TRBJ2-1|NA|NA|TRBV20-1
TGCAGTGCTACCGGCAATGAGCAGTTCTTC
CSATGNEQFF
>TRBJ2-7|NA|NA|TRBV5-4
TGTGCCAGCAGCTTGGAGGGAACTAGAAGGTACGAGCAGTACTTC
CASSLEGTRRYEQYF
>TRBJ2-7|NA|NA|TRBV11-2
TGTGCCAGCAGTCCTCGGCGGTACTACGAGCAGTACTTC
CASSPRRYYEQYF